The sample holds a few counts of the clone carrying this T cell receptor (beta chain). This entry belongs to a study of blood T cell repertoires in COVID-19. Study as a whole: Acute and convalescent COVID-19 samples came from the United States, Italy and Spain.

Sequenced by immunoSEQ multiplex PCR; TCRdb stores in-frame clones only, minus some. The table lists 200,000 to 250,000 clones, about nine tenths of them singletons. For recovered donors of Cohort 3, there were two negative PCRs, clearance, or symptom resolution. Trimming shortened V by 3 bases and J by 3 bases, and 9 bases separated the two germline ends. CDR1 is KGHSH and CDR2 is LQKENI in the germline V gene. The CDR3 extends over 14 amino acids. The receptor was derived from a woman in her 30s who had recovered from COVID-19. The V call is TRBV18, the J call TRBJ1-5; D not resolved. The sample comprised PBMCs or T cells enriched from blood (not recorded which). This chain's CDR3 is CASSPNSINQPQHF. As DNA, the CDR3 is TGTGCCAGCTCACCGAACAGTATCAATCAGCCCCAGCATTTT.